This passage covers 15 T cell receptor beta chains from one sample sequenced in a study of shared clonotypes between healthy human individuals. The protocol was immunoSEQ multiplex PCR, while the TCRdb copy is restricted to in-frame clones and leaves out a portion. The sample records a few hundred thousand clones, approximately 70% being singletons. Sample: memory CD4+ T cells sorted from blood. Regarding subset: CD45RA-negative fraction. The origin of the receptors is a man in his thirties or forties in good health.

The V and J genes are TRBV6-9 and TRBJ2-3, with 14 bases that match TRBD2. CDR3 length: 18 residues. The J segment lost 5 bases and the V segment lost 6 bases, leaving 13 bases of the junction unmatched. Germline V gene lookup returns CDR1 MNHGY and CDR2 SVAAGI. DNA of the CDR3: TGTGCCAGCAGCCCTATGCCGGGACTAGCGGGAGTAGGAGATACGCAGTATTTT. Amino acid sequence: CASSPMPGLAGVGDTQYF.

Only a few counts were recorded for this clone. The chain combines TRBV7-2 with TRBJ2-2; D unresolved. Germline V CDR1 and CDR2: SGHTA, FQGNSA. With 3 bases removed from V and 2 bases from J, the gap between germline ends came to 7 bases. The CDR3 is 14 residues long. For the CDR3, the DNA is TGTGCCAGCAGCTTTTTGGAAAACACCGGGGAGCTGTTTTTT. Its protein product is CASSFLENTGELFF.

The chain has TRBV14 and TRBJ2-5; D is unclear. V was shortened by 3 bases and J by 4 bases, with 3 bases between the two germline ends. This CDR3 has 11 amino acids. Looked up from germline, CDR1 is SGHDN and CDR2 is FVKESK. CDR3 nucleotide sequence: TGTGCCAGCAGCCAGAGAGAGACCCAGTACTTC. Amino acids: CASSQRETQYF.

This chain joins TRBV5-1 and TRBJ2-3; 8 positions match TRBD2. From germline, CDR1 is SGHRS and CDR2 YFSETQ. Germline trimming cut 3 bases from V and 3 bases from J; bases unmatched to any gene: 12. The CDR3 length is 17 residues. The chain's CDR3 is CASSSTIPAGGTDTQYF. The CDR3 coding sequence is TGCGCCAGCAGCTCAACTATACCGGCGGGAGGAACAGATACGCAGTATTTT.

V usage is TRBV28 and J usage is TRBJ2-5; 13 bases are shared with TRBD2. V dropped 6 bases and J dropped 5; count of bases not matched to a gene: 18. There are 19 residues in the CDR3. Germline V lookup: CDR1 MDHEN, CDR2 SYDVKM. The CDR3 loop reads CASSPPPRLAGGLSETQYF. For the CDR3, the DNA is TGTGCCAGCAGCCCCCCACCCCGACTAGCGGGAGGTCTTAGTGAGACCCAGTACTTC. The full variable domain, its missing parts supplied by reference TRBV28 and TRBJ2-5, is DVKVTQSSRYLVKRTGEKVFLECVQDMDHENMFWYRQDPGLGLRLIYFSYDVKMKEKGDIPEGYSVSREKKERFSLILESASTNQTSMYLCASSPPPRLAGGLSETQYFGPGTRLLVL.

The chain recombines TRBV11-2 with TRBJ2-3; 15 bases match TRBD2. Trimming at V came to 6 bases and at J to 2 bases, leaving 6 bases not matched to a gene. The germline gives CDR1 SGHAT, CDR2 FQNNGV. The CDR3 length is 17 residues. This CDR3 is CASRGLAGGGITDTQYF. CDR3 nucleotides: TGTGCCAGCAGGGGACTAGCGGGAGGAGGGATCACAGATACGCAGTATTTT.

J is TRBJ2-2 and V is TRBV11-2; TRBD1 might be the D (5 bases). V was pared by 6 bases and J by 3 bases, with 11 bases between. The CDR3 consists of 14 residues. The germline V gene has CDR1 SGHAT and CDR2 FQNNGV. The CDR3 nucleotides are TGTGCCAGCAGGTCCACAGGAGACACCGGGGAGCTGTTTTTT. This sequence encodes CASRSTGDTGELFF.

The chain employs TRBV14 and TRBJ2-4; D might be TRBD1 or TRBD2, each matching 6 bases. CDR1 and CDR2 (germline): SGHDN, FVKESK. CDR3 length equals 15 residues. With 5 bases removed from V and 7 bases from J, the gap between germline ends came to 18 bases. The CDR3 protein is CASSLRGGTRNIQYF. In nucleotides, the CDR3 is TGTGCCAGCAGCTTGAGAGGGGGGACAAGGAACATTCAGTACTTC.

This clone has at least ten counts. V usage is TRBV7-8 and J usage is TRBJ2-3; D not certain. The CDR3 covers 12 residues. Trimming cost V 5 bases and J 0 bases, with 3 bases left between them. Germline V gene lookup returns CDR1 SGHVS and CDR2 FQNEAQ. The CDR3 loop reads CASSPSTDTQYF. The CDR3 nucleotides are TGTGCCAGCAGCCCAAGCACAGATACGCAGTATTTT.

This chain joins TRBV5-5 and TRBJ2-7, with D possibly being TRBD2 (6 bases). This CDR3 is built from 16 residues. In germline, CDR1 is SGHKS, CDR2 YYEKEE (reference sequence). The V gene lost 4 bases and the J gene lost 2 bases, with 19 bases spanning the gap. DNA of the CDR3: TGTGCCAGCAGCCAACCCAGGACGGGACTCGCCTACGAGCAGTACTTC. It translates to CASSQPRTGLAYEQYF.

The CDR3 DNA reads as TGCGCCAGCAGCCAAGATCCCCCGCCGGGCCCAGATACGCAGTATTTT. Translation: CASSQDPPPGPDTQYF. The chain carries TRBV4-1 and TRBJ2-3; D gene ambiguous. V was pared by 0 bases and J by 4 bases, with 14 bases between. The germline V gene has CDR1 MGHRA and CDR2 YSYEKL. The CDR3 covers 16 residues.

The sample holds a few counts of this clone. This rearrangement joins TRBV10-3 to TRBJ1-2; no clear D gene. Deletions cut 4 bases from V and 2 bases from J, with 5 bases between. Germline-derived CDR1 and CDR2 are ENHRY and SYGVKD. The CDR3 has 12 residues. The CDR3 nucleotides read TGTGCCATCAGTGGAACGAACTATGGCTACACCTTC. Translating it yields CAISGTNYGYTF.

A word on this clone: A read error may account for a junction end that differs from germline. The rearrangement links TRBV7-9 to TRBJ2-7, with D perhaps matching TRBD1 (6 bases). This CDR3 has 12 residues. The germline CDR1 and CDR2 sequences are SEHNR and FQNEAQ (reference sequence). The DNA for the CDR3 is TGTGCCAGCAGCCCGGGACATCCAAGGATGAGCTTC. Amino acid sequence: CASSPGHPRMSF.

The chain uses TRBV7-2 and TRBJ2-1; D remains unclear. CDR3 length: 11 amino acids. Trimming pared 6 bases from V and 10 bases from J, leaving 10 bases between. CDR1 and CDR2 from the germline V gene are SGHTA and FQGNSA. CDR3 sequence: CASRSRGEQFF. The CDR3 coding sequence is TGTGCCAGCAGGTCCCGTGGGGAGCAGTTCTTC.

This chain uses TRBV11-2 with TRBJ1-2; TRBD1 matches 8 bases. The CDR3 is 17 amino acids. Germline V gives CDR1 SGHAT, CDR2 FQNNGV. Trimming took 5 bases from V and 8 from J; bases not matched to a gene: 19. The CDR3 DNA reads as TGTGCCAGCAGCCCAATCCGGTCGACCAGGGGGCGTCGCGGCTACACCTTC. Translation: CASSPIRSTRGRRGYTF.